Below, 29 T cell receptor beta chains from the same sample are listed, as sequenced in a study of shared clonotypes between healthy human individuals (dated by TCRdb to 2020 to 2021). Libraries were constructed by the immunoSEQ multiplex PCR assay. TCRdb retrieved this table from immuneACCESS and kept in-frame rearrangements only. Not all clones are present; in checked studies, unresolved V genes account for under half, and no reason is known for the remainder. Here the sample has around 2.5 million clones; more than 85% occur a single time. Of the sample, about 0.38% falls within the top ten clones. The material sequenced was naive CD4+ T cells from PBMCs. This specimen's cell subset or site label, per the study, means: CD45RA+ positively selected. The receptors stem from a man aged 18 to 30 in good health. Some clones in this sample may be carry-over from other donors' samples.

This clone was picked up a small number of times. This chain links TRBV10-3 with TRBJ2-5; 7 nucleotides match TRBD1. V dropped 6 bases and J dropped 5; count of bases not matched to a gene: 6. Germline lookup yields CDR1 ENHRY and CDR2 SYGVKD. This CDR3 is 13 amino acids long. The CDR3 nucleotides read TGTGCCATCAGACAAACAGGGGAGGAGACCCAGTACTTC. Amino acid sequence: CAIRQTGEETQYF.

The chain uses TRBV7-6 and TRBJ2-2, with D unclear. Germline assignment: CDR1 SGHVS and CDR2 FNYEAQ. V lost 8 bases to trimming and J lost 1 base, with 5 bases between them. The CDR3 extends over 12 amino acids. CDR3 DNA: TGTGCCAGCTCCGGGAACACCGGGGAGCTGTTTTTT. This encodes CASSGNTGELFF.

The CDR3 DNA reads TGTGCCAGCAGTGAAGTAGGGCGCAGTGAATACGAGCAGTACTTC. Amino acids: CASSEVGRSEYEQYF. This sequence joins TRBV6-1 and TRBJ2-7; D is ambiguous. V lost 1 base and J lost 4, with 14 bases in between. CDR1 and CDR2 (germline): MNHNS, SASEGT. The CDR3 covers 15 residues.

This clone was observed a single time. The chain links TRBV19 to TRBJ1-1, with D possibly matching TRBD1 (5 bases). Germline V lookup: CDR1 LNHDA, CDR2 SQIVND (reference sequence). The CDR3 runs 13 residues. V dropped 2 bases and J dropped 6 bases, with 10 bases sitting between them. The CDR3, as DNA: TGTGCCAGTAGTATACAGGGTTTCGCTGAAGCTTTCTTT. Translation: CASSIQGFAEAFF.

This clone showed up just once. The CDR3 DNA reads TGCGCCAGCAGCCAAGATCGACAGGGGGTTTTCCGCGAGCAGTACTTC. It codes for CASSQDRQGVFREQYF. This rearrangement joins TRBV4-1 to TRBJ2-7; 9 bases match TRBD1. The germline V gene encodes CDR1 MGHRA and CDR2 YSYEKL. V lost 0 bases to trimming and J lost 6 bases; unmatched junction nucleotides: 9. The CDR3 contains 16 residues.

The genes are TRBV7-7 and TRBJ1-3; no definite D call. CDR3 length: 14 amino acids. V lost 5 bases and J lost 0, with 8 bases in between. The V gene's germline CDR1 is SSHAT and CDR2 FNYEAQ (reference sequence). The CDR3 loop reads CASSPMASGNTIYF. CDR3 sequence (DNA): TGTGCCAGCAGCCCTATGGCCTCTGGAAACACCATATATTTT.

This chain links TRBV10-3 with TRBJ2-7; 11 nucleotides agree with TRBD2. The CDR3 extends over 15 amino acids. CDR1 ENHRY and CDR2 SYGVKD come from the germline V gene. J lost 4 bases, V lost 6 bases, and 8 bases had no gene match. The CDR3 nucleotides are TGTGCCATCAGCCTAGGGACTAGCGGTGTGTACGAGCAGTACTTC. Encoded protein: CAISLGTSGVYEQYF.

Concerning this clone itself: This CDR3 is also generated by other DNA sequences in the sample. The chain uses TRBV29-1 and TRBJ2-7; D ambiguous. Germline V gene sequence: CDR1 SQVTM, CDR2 ANQGSEA. CDR3 length: 10 residues. V lost 5 bases and J lost 3, with 5 bases in between. CDR3 protein: CSVLFYEQYF. The CDR3 DNA is TGCAGCGTTCTATTCTACGAGCAGTACTTC.

The chain has TRBV14 and TRBJ2-3, with a possible D match to TRBD2 (5 bases). Germline lookup yields CDR1 SGHDN and CDR2 FVKESK. V lost 4 bases to trimming and J lost 6 bases, with 20 bases between them. The CDR3 loop spans 16 amino acids. This CDR3 reads CASSREGAARRDTQYF. DNA for the CDR3: TGTGCCAGCAGCCGCGAGGGCGCGGCCCGCAGGGATACGCAGTATTTT.

The gene calls are TRBV7-2 and TRBJ2-7; perhaps TRBD1 as D (6 bases). The germline V gene encodes CDR1 SGHTA and CDR2 FQGNSA. The length of the CDR3 is 16 residues. The V end lost 4 bases, the J end lost 2 bases, and 18 bases lay between the germline ends. Written as DNA, the CDR3 is TGTGCCAGCAGCTCCCAGCAGGCAGGGGCTCCCTACGAGCAGTACTTC. It is translated as CASSSQQAGAPYEQYF.

V is TRBV6-1 and J is TRBJ2-3; D is undetermined. This CDR3 comprises 15 residues. The germline gives CDR1 MNHNS, CDR2 SASEGT. Trimming stripped 1 base from V and 1 base from J, with 9 bases between. The CDR3 protein is CASSEGGRGTDTQYF. CDR3 bases: TGTGCCAGCAGTGAAGGGGGAAGGGGCACAGATACGCAGTATTTT.

This chain joins TRBV20-1 and TRBJ2-1, with a weak D call TRBD2 (6 bases). V lost 4 bases and J 7 bases, leaving 8 bases between the germline ends. CDR3 size: 11 residues. Germline CDR1 reads DFQATT; CDR2 reads SNEGSKA (reference sequence). Written as DNA, the CDR3 is TGCAGTGCTAAGGGAGGAAATGAGCAGTTCTTC. As protein: CSAKGGNEQFF.

This CDR3 reads CASRNDGTGGNQPQHF. The CDR3 DNA sequence: TGTGCCAGTAGAAACGACGGGACAGGCGGAAATCAGCCCCAGCATTTT. This sequence joins TRBV19 and TRBJ1-5, with 8 bases aligning to TRBD1. The CDR3 covers 16 residues. Germline trimming cut 6 bases from V and 4 bases from J; bases unmatched to any gene: 11. The germline V gene has CDR1 LNHDA and CDR2 SQIVND (reference sequence). The full variable domain, with the rest looked up from reference TRBV19 and TRBJ1-5, is DGGITQSPKYLFRKEGQNVTLSCEQNLNHDAMYWYRQDPGQGLRLIYYSQIVNDFQKGDIAEGYSVSREKKESFPLTVTSAQKNPTAFYLCASRNDGTGGNQPQHFGDGTRLSIL.

This chain joins TRBV5-4 and TRBJ2-7; TRBD2 is a possible D gene (5 bases). Germline loops: CDR1 SGHNT, CDR2 YYREEE (reference sequence). The CDR3 sequence is 16 residues long. The V end was cut by 3 bases, the J end by 3 bases, with 19 bases between. Written as DNA, the CDR3 is TGTGCCAGCAGCTCCGGCGGGTTCCCGAAGGTCTACGAGCAGTACTTC. Translation: CASSSGGFPKVYEQYF.

V usage is TRBV6-6 and J usage is TRBJ2-6; D might be TRBD2 (6 bases). CDR3 length: 15 amino acids. Deletions cut 4 bases from V and 0 bases from J, with 7 bases between. In germline, CDR1 is MNHNY, CDR2 SVGAGI (reference sequence). The CDR3 sequence is CASSSGGSGANVLTF. The CDR3 DNA is TGTGCCAGCAGTTCCGGGGGCTCTGGGGCCAACGTCCTGACTTTC.

The J gene is TRBJ1-1, the V gene TRBV28, with a possible D match to TRBD1 (6 bases). CDR1 is MDHEN, CDR2 SYDVKM, per germline. The CDR3 consists of 15 residues. V was pared by 3 bases and J by 5 bases, with 16 bases between. CDR3: CASSFLEGRGTEAFF. The CDR3 DNA is TGTGCCAGCAGTTTTCTCGAAGGGAGGGGGACTGAAGCTTTCTTT.

The gene calls are TRBV9 and TRBJ2-3; D is tentatively TRBD1 or TRBD2 (6 bases each). V was pared by 4 bases and J by 0 bases, with 9 bases between. From germline, CDR1 is SGDLS and CDR2 YYNGEE. This CDR3 contains 14 residues. CDR3: CASSRGDSTDTQYF. The CDR3 nucleotides are TGTGCCAGCAGCAGGGGGGACAGCACAGATACGCAGTATTTT.

The chain recombines TRBV28 with TRBJ2-1; D gene uncertain. V lost 5 bases to trimming and J lost 0 bases, with 14 bases between them. The CDR3 runs to 16 residues. Germline loops: CDR1 MDHEN, CDR2 SYDVKM. The CDR3 coding sequence is TGTGCCAGCAGTCCGGGTGTCTTGAGCTCCTACAATGAGCAGTTCTTC. Translated: CASSPGVLSSYNEQFF.

The J gene is TRBJ2-5, the V gene TRBV5-8; D is undetermined. CDR3 length: 14 amino acids. Germline loops: CDR1 SGHTS, CDR2 YDEGEE. Trimming pared 3 bases from V and 2 bases from J, leaving 11 bases between. CDR3 DNA sequence: TGTGCCAGCAGCTATGGACGGATACAAGAGACCCAGTACTTC. Translation: CASSYGRIQETQYF.

The chain carries TRBV11-3 and TRBJ2-3; TRBD2 matches 7 bases. Germline-derived CDR1 and CDR2 are SGHNT and YENEEA. CDR3 size: 12 residues. The trim removed 5 bases at V and 6 bases at J, leaving 2 bases unmatched. The CDR3 here is CASSEGGDTQYF. CDR3 nucleotides: TGTGCCAGCAGCGAGGGAGGGGATACGCAGTATTTT.

This chain links TRBV18 with TRBJ2-7; TRBD2 might be the D (5 bases). V shed 6 bases and J shed 5 bases, with 14 bases lying between them. Germline-derived CDR1 and CDR2 are KGHSH and LQKENI. The CDR3 consists of 13 residues. The CDR3 region has the DNA TGTGCCAGCTCCCTTTCGGGGTATGACGAGCAGTACTTC. Protein product: CASSLSGYDEQYF.

The chain links TRBV5-1 to TRBJ2-6; possibly TRBD1 for D (5 bases). CDR1 and CDR2 (germline): SGHRS, YFSETQ. The CDR3 runs to 15 residues. V was clipped by 7 bases and J by 0 bases, with 11 bases between them. The CDR3 nucleotides read TGCGCCAGCCTCAGGGAACCCTCTGGGGCCAACGTCCTGACTTTC. It is translated as CASLREPSGANVLTF.

The chain couples TRBV9 to TRBJ2-2; tentative D call: TRBD1 (7 bases). With 4 bases removed from V and 3 bases from J, the gap between germline ends came to 19 bases. The CDR3 consists of 17 residues. Germline loops: CDR1 SGDLS, CDR2 YYNGEE. The CDR3 loop is CASSTKKEGADTGELFF. In DNA, the CDR3 is TGTGCCAGCAGCACTAAGAAGGAGGGGGCGGACACCGGGGAGCTGTTTTTT.

This clone was observed a single time. The rearrangement uses TRBV19 and TRBJ1-2, with D possibly matching TRBD1 (5 bases). V lost 5 bases and J lost 4, with 20 bases in between. Germline values: CDR1 LNHDA, CDR2 SQIVND (reference sequence). This CDR3 contains 16 residues. The CDR3 here is CASSPTTGSSRYGYTF. CDR3 DNA sequence: TGTGCCAGTAGTCCCACTACAGGAAGTTCTCGCTATGGCTACACCTTC.

This clone was detected only once. The chain carries TRBV6-5 and TRBJ1-3; D is possibly TRBD1 (5 bases). CDR3 length: 15 amino acids. Deletions cut 5 bases from V and 0 bases from J, with 11 bases between. CDR1 is MNHEY and CDR2 is SVGAGI in the germline V gene. The CDR3 is CASSRLQGSGNTIYF. CDR3 DNA: TGTGCCAGCAGTAGACTGCAGGGCTCTGGAAACACCATATATTTT.

The chain is built from TRBV7-3 and TRBJ2-1; D remains unclear. CDR1 is SGHTA and CDR2 is FQGTGA in the germline V gene. This CDR3 contains 12 residues. V was pared by 1 base and J by 8 bases, with 6 bases between. CDR3 residues: CASSLMEDEQFF. The DNA for the CDR3 is TGTGCCAGCAGCTTAATGGAAGATGAGCAGTTCTTC.

The chain employs TRBV29-1 and TRBJ2-7; D may be TRBD1 (8 bases). Trimming left V 7 bases short and J 4 bases short, with 17 bases between. This CDR3 is 13 amino acids long. Germline V lookup: CDR1 SQVTM, CDR2 ANQGSEA. CDR3 sequence: CSDGGDRPYEQYF. The CDR3 nucleotides are TGCAGCGATGGGGGGGACAGGCCGTACGAGCAGTACTTC.

The chain recombines TRBV19 with TRBJ2-5; TRBD2 might be the D (6 bases). Germline CDR1 and CDR2: LNHDA and SQIVND (reference sequence). The CDR3 has 15 amino acids. Trimming pared 1 base from V and 5 bases from J, leaving 14 bases between. The DNA for the CDR3 is TGTGCCAGTAGTATAGTAGGAAGGAGGGAGGAGACCCAGTACTTC. Translated, it gives CASSIVGRREETQYF.

V is TRBV5-1 and J is TRBJ2-1, with D possibly TRBD2 on 6 matching bases. CDR1 and CDR2 (germline): SGHRS, YFSETQ. This CDR3 is 15 amino acids long. Deletions cut 1 base from V and 3 bases from J, with 11 bases between. CDR3 DNA: TGCGCCAGCAGCTTGTTTCGGGGGATCTACAATGAGCAGTTCTTC. This encodes CASSLFRGIYNEQFF.